A selection of T cell receptor beta chains follows, all from one sample in a study of T-cell reconstitution after alpha-beta-depleted transplantation in children. One entry per CDR3 protein results from TCRdb running MiXCR on the PCR reads. The sample carries some 600,000 distinct CDR3 sequences, about 15% recorded once. The source was PBMCs from the stem cell graft donor, collected from the stem cell graft. Receptors were obtained from a human donor who donated a stem cell graft to a child with acute myeloid leukemia. Each CDR3 is given with its conserved first and last residue. D genes are given only for firm matches. Size is omitted from some rows. Given values are once, few, many or a class for expanded clones.

D gene,clone size,CDR3 length,J gene,V gene,CDR3 protein,CDR3 DNA
-,many,16,TRBJ1-6,TRBV6-5,CASSYSQGRQNSPLHF,TGTGCCAGCAGTTACTCCCAGGGAAGGCAGAATTCACCCCTCCACTTT
-,few,11,TRBJ2-1,TRBV30,CAWSGGNEQFF,TGTGCCTGGAGTGGAGGGAATGAGCAGTTCTTC
-,many,16,TRBJ2-6,TRBV7-2,CASSFGSSSGANVLTF,TGTGCCAGCAGCTTCGGTTCTTCGTCTGGGGCCAACGTCCTGACTTTC
-,many,15,TRBJ1-1,TRBV4-2,CASSQEPNRRPEAFF,TGTGCCAGCAGCCAAGAGCCGAACCGGAGGCCTGAAGCTTTCTTT
-,-,13,TRBJ2-7,TRBV10-3,CAISEGTSDEQYF,TGTGCCATCAGTGAGGGCACCTCGGACGAGCAGTACTTC
-,many,11,TRBJ2-7,TRBV20-1,CSATQGYEQYF,TGCAGTGCGACACAGGGCTACGAGCAGTACTTC
-,-,16,TRBJ2-1,TRBV25-1,CASRGASFFGGSEQFF,TGTGCCAGCAGAGGTGCCAGCTTCTTTGGGGGCTCTGAGCAGTTCTTC
TRBD1,many,15,TRBJ1-1,TRBV29-1,CSDGTGVSLDTEAFF,TGCAGCGACGGGACAGGGGTTTCATTGGACACTGAAGCTTTCTTT
TRBD1,many,14,TRBJ2-3,TRBV10-3,CAISGTGLTDTQYF,TGTGCCATCAGTGGGACAGGGCTAACAGATACGCAGTATTTT
-,many,12,TRBJ2-5,TRBV20-1,CSARSLKETQYF,TGCAGTGCTCGTTCGCTTAAAGAGACCCAGTACTTC